Below, 7 T cell receptor beta chains from the same sample are listed, as sequenced in a study of blood T cell repertoires in COVID-19. The method was immunoSEQ multiplex PCR; TCRdb's version includes in-frame clones alone and lacks a portion of them. The profile covers 190,000 or so clones, with 80% to 85% appearing a single time and roughly 7% taken by the ten largest. Sequencing input: PBMCs or T cells enriched from blood (not recorded which). The receptors were sampled from a man aged 35-49 years who had recovered from COVID-19.

The chain carries TRBV6-1 and TRBJ1-2, with no clear D. Germline V gives CDR1 MNHNS, CDR2 SASEGT. Trimming took off 3 bases at V and 4 bases at J, with 12 bases between the two ends. The CDR3 sequence is 14 residues long. DNA for the CDR3: TGTGCCAGCAGTGATACCGGGTATATCTATGGCTACACCTTC. This translates into CASSDTGYIYGYTF.

The chain uses TRBV7-2 and TRBJ1-5, with a weak D call TRBD1 (5 bases). Trimming took off 5 bases at V and 6 bases at J, with 17 bases between the two ends. In germline, CDR1 is SGHTA, CDR2 FQGNSA. This CDR3 is 15 amino acids long. The CDR3 protein is CASSQVAGVVQPQHF. The CDR3 nucleotides read TGTGCCAGCAGCCAGGTAGCGGGGGTGGTTCAGCCCCAGCATTTT. Supplemented by reference TRBV7-2 and TRBJ1-5, the full variable domain reads GAGVSQSPSNKVTEKGKDVELRCDPISGHTALYWYRQSLGQGLEFLIYFQGNSAPDKSGLPSDRFSAERTGGSVSTLTIQRTQQEDSAVYLCASSQVAGVVQPQHFGDGTRLSIL.

The chain links TRBV2 to TRBJ1-4, with D possibly TRBD1 on 6 matching bases. This CDR3 is 15 amino acids long. V lost 5 bases, J lost 5 bases, and 15 bases lay in between. Germline loops: CDR1 SNHLY, CDR2 FYNNEI. The CDR3: CASSPDRSRNEKLFF. The CDR3, as DNA: TGTGCCAGCAGTCCCGACAGGAGTAGGAATGAAAAACTGTTTTTT.

This rearrangement joins TRBV5-1 to TRBJ1-2, with 7 bases fitting TRBD1. Germline loops: CDR1 SGHRS, CDR2 YFSETQ. The CDR3 is 14 residues long. Trimming took 4 bases from V and 7 from J; bases not matched to a gene: 10. The chain's CDR3 is CASSPGDRSFGYTF. The DNA for the CDR3 is TGCGCCAGCAGCCCCGGGGACAGATCATTTGGCTACACCTTC.

The chain has TRBV5-1 and TRBJ2-4; tentatively, D is TRBD1 (5 bases). The CDR3 length is 14 residues. Germline V gene sequence: CDR1 SGHRS, CDR2 YFSETQ. V was shortened by 1 base and J by 6 bases, with 11 bases between the two germline ends. The CDR3 nucleotides are TGCGCCAGCAGCTTGTGGGGCTCGGGAAACATTCAGTACTTC. Protein product: CASSLWGSGNIQYF.

The rearrangement joins TRBV5-1 to TRBJ2-5, with 10 bases matching TRBD1. The CDR3 runs 17 residues. Germline-derived CDR1 and CDR2 are SGHRS and YFSETQ. V shed 4 bases and J 2 bases; nucleotides not matched to a gene: 11. In DNA, the CDR3 is TGCGCCAGCAGCACAGGTTTTCGGGACAGGGGTCAAGAGACCCAGTACTTC. The encoded protein is CASSTGFRDRGQETQYF.

The chain joins TRBV5-1 to TRBJ2-6; D is undetermined. Germline V gene sequence: CDR1 SGHRS, CDR2 YFSETQ. V was shortened by 0 bases and J by 1 base, with 11 bases between the two germline ends. The length of the CDR3 is 17 residues. DNA of the CDR3: TGCGCCAGCAGCTTGGGGGTCCCCGGGTCTGGGGCCAACGTCCTGACTTTC. It codes for CASSLGVPGSGANVLTF.